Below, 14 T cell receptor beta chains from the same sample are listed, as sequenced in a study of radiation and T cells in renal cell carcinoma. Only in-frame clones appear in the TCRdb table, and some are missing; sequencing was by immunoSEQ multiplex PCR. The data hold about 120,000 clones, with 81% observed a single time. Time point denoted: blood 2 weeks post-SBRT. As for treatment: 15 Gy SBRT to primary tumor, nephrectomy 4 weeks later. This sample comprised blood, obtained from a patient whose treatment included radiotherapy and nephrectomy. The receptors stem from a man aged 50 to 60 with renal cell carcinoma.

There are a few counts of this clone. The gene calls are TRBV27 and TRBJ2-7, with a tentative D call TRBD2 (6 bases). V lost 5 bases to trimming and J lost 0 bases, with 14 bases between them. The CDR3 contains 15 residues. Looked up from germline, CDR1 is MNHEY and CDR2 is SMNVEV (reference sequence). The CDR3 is CASSPAAGISYEQYF. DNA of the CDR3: TGTGCCAGCAGTCCAGCTGCGGGGATCTCCTACGAGCAGTACTTC.

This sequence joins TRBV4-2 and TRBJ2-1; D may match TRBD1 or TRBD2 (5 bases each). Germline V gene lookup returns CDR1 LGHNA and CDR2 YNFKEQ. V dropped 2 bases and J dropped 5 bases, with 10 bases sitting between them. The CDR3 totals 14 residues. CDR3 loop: CASSQRDRDNEQFF. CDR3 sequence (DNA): TGTGCCAGCAGCCAACGGGACCGGGACAATGAGCAGTTCTTC.

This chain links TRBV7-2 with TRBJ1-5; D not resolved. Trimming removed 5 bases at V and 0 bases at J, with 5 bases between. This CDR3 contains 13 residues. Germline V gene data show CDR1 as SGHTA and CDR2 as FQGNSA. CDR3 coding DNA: TGTGCCAGCAGCCCATTTAGCAATCAGCCCCAGCATTTT. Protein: CASSPFSNQPQHF.

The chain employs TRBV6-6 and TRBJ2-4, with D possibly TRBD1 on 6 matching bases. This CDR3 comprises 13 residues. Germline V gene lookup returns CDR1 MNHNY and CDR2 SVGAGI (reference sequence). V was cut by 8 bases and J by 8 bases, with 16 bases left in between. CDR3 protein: CASRLGGEDIQYF. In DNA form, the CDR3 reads TGTGCCAGCCGGTTAGGGGGTGAGGACATTCAGTACTTC.

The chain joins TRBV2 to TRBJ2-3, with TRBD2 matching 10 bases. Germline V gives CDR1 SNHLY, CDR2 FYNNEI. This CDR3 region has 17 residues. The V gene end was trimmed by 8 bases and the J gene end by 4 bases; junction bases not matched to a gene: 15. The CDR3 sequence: CASEGWASGSSADTQYF. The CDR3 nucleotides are TGTGCCAGCGAGGGGTGGGCTAGCGGGAGTTCGGCAGATACGCAGTATTTT.

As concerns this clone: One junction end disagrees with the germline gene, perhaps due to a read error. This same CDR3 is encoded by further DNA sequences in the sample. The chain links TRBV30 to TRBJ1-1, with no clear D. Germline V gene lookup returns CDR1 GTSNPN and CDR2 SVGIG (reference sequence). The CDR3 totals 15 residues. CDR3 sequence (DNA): TGTGCCTGGAGTAGTAAGGGTTTGGCGAACACTGAAGCTTTTTTT. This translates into CAWSSKGLANTEAFF. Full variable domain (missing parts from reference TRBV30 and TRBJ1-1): SQTIHQWPATLVQPVGSPLSLECTVEGTSNPNLYWYRQAAGRGLQLLFYSVGIGQISSEVPQNLSASRPQDRQFILSSKKLLLSDSGFYLCAWSSKGLANTEAFFGQGTRLTVV.

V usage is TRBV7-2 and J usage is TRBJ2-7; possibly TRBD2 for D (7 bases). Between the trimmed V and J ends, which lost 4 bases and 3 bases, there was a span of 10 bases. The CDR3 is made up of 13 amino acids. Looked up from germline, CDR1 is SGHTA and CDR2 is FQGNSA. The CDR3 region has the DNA TGTGCCAGCAGCTGGGGGGGCGGCTACGAGCAGTACTTC. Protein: CASSWGGGYEQYF.

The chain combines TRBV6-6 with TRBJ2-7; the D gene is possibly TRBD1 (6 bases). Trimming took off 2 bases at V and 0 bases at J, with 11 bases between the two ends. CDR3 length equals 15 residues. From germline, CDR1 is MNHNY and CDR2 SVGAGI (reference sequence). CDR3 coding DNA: TGTGCCAGCAGTTACGACGCAGGGGCCTCCTACGAGCAGTACTTC. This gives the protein CASSYDAGASYEQYF.

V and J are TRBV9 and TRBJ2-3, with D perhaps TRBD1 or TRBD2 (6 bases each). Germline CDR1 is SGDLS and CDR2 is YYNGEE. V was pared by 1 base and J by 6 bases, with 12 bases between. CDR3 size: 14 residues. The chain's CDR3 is CASSVRGEEDTQYF. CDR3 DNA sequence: TGTGCCAGCAGCGTAAGGGGGGAGGAGGATACGCAGTATTTT.

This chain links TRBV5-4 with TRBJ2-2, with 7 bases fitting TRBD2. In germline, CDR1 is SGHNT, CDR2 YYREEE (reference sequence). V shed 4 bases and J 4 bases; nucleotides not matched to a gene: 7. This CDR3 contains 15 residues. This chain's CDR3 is CASSTGGPTTGELFF. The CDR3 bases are TGTGCCAGCAGCACGGGGGGTCCTACCACCGGGGAGCTGTTTTTT.

The CDR3 nucleotides read TGCAGCGTTGCTGCGGGAGGGGACTACGAGCAGTACTTC. This translates into CSVAAGGDYEQYF. The chain recombines TRBV29-1 with TRBJ2-5, with 9 nucleotides matching TRBD2. The last part of the DNA fits TRBJ2-7 better; the J call may be wrong. The CDR3 is 13 amino acids. Germline assignment: CDR1 SQVTM and CDR2 ANQGSEA.

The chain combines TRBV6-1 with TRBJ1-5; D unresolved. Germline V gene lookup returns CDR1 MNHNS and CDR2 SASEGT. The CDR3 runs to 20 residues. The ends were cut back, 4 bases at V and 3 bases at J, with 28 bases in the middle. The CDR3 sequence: CASSGSDGRRPARPNQPQHF. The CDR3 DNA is TGTGCCAGCAGTGGATCGGACGGTCGCCGCCCCGCCCGCCCCAATCAGCCCCAGCATTTT.

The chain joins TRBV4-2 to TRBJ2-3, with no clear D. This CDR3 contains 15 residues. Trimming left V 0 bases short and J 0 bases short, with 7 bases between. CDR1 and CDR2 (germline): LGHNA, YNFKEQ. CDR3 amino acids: CASSQDSTSTDTQYF. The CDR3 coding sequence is TGTGCCAGCAGCCAAGATTCGACTAGCACAGATACGCAGTATTTT.

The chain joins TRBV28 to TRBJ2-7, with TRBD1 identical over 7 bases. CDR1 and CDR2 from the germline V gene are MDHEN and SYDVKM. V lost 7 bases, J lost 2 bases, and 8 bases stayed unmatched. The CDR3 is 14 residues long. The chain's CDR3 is CASNRGGTTYEQYF. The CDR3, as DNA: TGTGCCAGCAACAGGGGTGGGACCACCTACGAGCAGTACTTC.